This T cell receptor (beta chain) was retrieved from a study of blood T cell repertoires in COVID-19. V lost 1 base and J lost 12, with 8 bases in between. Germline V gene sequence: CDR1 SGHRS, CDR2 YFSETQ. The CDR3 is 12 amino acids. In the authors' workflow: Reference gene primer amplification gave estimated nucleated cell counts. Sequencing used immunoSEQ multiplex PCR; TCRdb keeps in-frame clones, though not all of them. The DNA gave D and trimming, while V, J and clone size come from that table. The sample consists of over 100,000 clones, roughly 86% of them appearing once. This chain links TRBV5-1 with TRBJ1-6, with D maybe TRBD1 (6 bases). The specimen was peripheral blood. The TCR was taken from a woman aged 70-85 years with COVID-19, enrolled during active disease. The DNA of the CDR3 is TGCGCCAGCAGCTTGCCAGGGGAACCCCTCCACTTT. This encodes CASSLPGEPLHF.